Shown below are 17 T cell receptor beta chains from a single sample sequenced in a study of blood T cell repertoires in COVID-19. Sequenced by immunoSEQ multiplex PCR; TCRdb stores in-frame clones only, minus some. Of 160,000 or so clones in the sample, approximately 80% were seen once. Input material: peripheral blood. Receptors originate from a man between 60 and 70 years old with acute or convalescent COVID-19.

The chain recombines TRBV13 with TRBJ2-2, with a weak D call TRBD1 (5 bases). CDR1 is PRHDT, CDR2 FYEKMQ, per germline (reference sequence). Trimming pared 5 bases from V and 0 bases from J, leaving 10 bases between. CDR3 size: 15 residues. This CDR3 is CASSNRIANTGELFF. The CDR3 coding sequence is TGTGCCAGCAGCAACAGGATCGCGAACACCGGGGAGCTGTTTTTT.

This CDR3 reads CASSLYRYSNQPQHF. DNA of the CDR3: TGTGCCAGCAGTCTTTACAGATATAGCAATCAGCCCCAGCATTTT. The gene calls are TRBV6-5 and TRBJ1-5, with D unclear. This CDR3 is 15 amino acids long. V was clipped by 5 bases and J by 0 bases, with 11 bases between them. Germline V gene sequence: CDR1 MNHEY, CDR2 SVGAGI.

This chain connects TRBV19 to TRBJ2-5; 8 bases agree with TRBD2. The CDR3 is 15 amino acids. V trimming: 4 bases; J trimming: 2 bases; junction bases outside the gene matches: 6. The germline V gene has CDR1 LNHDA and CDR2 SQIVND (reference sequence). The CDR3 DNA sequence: TGTGCCAGTAGTAGGGCGGGGGGCAAGCAAGAGACCCAGTACTTC. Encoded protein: CASSRAGGKQETQYF. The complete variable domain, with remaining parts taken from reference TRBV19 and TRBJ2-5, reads DGGITQSPKYLFRKEGQNVTLSCEQNLNHDAMYWYRQDPGQGLRLIYYSQIVNDFQKGDIAEGYSVSREKKESFPLTVTSAQKNPTAFYLCASSRAGGKQETQYFGPGTRLLVL.

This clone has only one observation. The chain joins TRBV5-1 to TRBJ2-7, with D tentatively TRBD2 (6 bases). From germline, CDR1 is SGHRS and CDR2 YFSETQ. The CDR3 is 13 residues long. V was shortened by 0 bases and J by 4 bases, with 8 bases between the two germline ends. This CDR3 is CASSLVGGYEQYF. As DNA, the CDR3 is TGCGCCAGCAGCTTGGTGGGGGGATACGAGCAGTACTTC.

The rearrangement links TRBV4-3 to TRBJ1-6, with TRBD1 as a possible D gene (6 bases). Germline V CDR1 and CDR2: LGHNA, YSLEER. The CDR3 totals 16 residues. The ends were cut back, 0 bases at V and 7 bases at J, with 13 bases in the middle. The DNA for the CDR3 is TGCGCCAGCAGCCAAGATCGGGAGGGGGGAAATTCACCCCTCCACTTT. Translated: CASSQDREGGNSPLHF.

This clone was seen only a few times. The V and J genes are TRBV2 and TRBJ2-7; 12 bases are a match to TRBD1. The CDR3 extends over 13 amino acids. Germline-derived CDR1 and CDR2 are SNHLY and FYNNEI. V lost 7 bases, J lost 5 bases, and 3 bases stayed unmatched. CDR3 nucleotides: TGTGCCAGCAAGGGACAGGGGGCCCACGAGCAGTACTTC. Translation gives CASKGQGAHEQYF.

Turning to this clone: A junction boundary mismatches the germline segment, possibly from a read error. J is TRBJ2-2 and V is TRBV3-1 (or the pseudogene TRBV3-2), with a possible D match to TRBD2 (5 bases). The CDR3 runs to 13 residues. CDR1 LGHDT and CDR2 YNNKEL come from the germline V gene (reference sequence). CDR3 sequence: CAGGASGTGELFF. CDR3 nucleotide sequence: TGCGCAGGAGGAGCCTCTGGGACCGGGGAGCTGTTTTTT.

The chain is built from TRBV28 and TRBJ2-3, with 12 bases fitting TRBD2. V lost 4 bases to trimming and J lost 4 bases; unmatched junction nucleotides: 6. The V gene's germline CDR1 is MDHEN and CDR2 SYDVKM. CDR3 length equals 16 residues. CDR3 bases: TGTGCCAGCAGTTCCCCTAGCGGGAGGGGAGCAGATACGCAGTATTTT. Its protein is CASSSPSGRGADTQYF.

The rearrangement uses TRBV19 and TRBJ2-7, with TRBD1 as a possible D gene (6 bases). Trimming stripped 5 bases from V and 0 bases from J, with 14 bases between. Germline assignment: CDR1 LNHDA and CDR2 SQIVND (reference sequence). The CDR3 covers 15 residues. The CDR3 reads CASSPASDSSYEQYF. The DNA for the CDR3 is TGTGCCAGTAGTCCCGCATCGGACAGCTCCTACGAGCAGTACTTC.

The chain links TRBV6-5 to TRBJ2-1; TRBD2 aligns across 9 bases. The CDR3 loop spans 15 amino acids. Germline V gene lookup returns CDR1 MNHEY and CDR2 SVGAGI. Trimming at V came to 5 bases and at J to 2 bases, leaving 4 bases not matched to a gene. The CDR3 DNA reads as TGTGCCAGCAGTCCCACTAGCGGGCCCTACAATGAGCAGTTCTTC. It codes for CASSPTSGPYNEQFF.

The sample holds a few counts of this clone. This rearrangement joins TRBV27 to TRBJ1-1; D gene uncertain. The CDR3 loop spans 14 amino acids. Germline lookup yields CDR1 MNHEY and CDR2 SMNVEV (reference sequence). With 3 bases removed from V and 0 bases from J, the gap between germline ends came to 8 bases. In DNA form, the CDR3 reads TGTGCCAGCAGTTTGAGGGAGCTGAACACTGAAGCTTTCTTT. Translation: CASSLRELNTEAFF.

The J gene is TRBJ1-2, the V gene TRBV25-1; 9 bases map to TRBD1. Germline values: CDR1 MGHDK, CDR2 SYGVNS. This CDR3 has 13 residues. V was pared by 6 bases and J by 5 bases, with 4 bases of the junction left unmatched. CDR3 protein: CASSGQGWYGYTF. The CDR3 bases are TGTGCCAGCAGCGGACAGGGGTGGTATGGCTACACCTTC.

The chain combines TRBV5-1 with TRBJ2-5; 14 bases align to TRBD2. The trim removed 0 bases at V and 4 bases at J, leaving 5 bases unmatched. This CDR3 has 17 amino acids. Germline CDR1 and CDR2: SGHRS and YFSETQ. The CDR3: CASSLAGTSGSIETQYF. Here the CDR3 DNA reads TGCGCCAGCAGCTTGGCCGGGACTAGCGGGAGTATAGAGACCCAGTACTTC.

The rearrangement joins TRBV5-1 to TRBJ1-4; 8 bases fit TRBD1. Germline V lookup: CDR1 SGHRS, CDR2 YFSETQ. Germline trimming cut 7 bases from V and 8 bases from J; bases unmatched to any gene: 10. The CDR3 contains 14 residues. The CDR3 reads CASAPTGGTEKLFF. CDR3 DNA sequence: TGCGCCAGCGCTCCCACAGGGGGGACGGAAAAACTGTTTTTT.

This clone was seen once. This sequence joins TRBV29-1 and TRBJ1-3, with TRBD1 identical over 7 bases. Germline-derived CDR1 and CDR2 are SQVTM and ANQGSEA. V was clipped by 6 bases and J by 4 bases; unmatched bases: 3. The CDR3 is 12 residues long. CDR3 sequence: CSVRDSGNTIYF. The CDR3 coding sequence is TGCAGCGTCCGGGACAGCGGAAACACCATATATTTT.

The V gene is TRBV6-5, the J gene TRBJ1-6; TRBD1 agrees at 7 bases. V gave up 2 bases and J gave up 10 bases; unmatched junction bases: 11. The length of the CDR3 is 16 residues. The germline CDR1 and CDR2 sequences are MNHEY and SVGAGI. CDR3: CASSYNRGQVYSPLHF. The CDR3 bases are TGTGCCAGCAGTTACAATAGGGGGCAAGTGTACTCACCCCTCCACTTT.

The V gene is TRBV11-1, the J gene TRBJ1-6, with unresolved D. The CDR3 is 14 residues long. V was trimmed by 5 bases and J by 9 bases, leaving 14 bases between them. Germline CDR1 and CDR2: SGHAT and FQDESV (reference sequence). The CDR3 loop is CASSITLSGSPLHF. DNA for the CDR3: TGTGCCAGCAGCATCACACTCTCGGGTTCACCCCTCCACTTT. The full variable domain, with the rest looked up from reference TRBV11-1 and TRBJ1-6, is EAEVAQSPRYKITEKSQAVAFWCDPISGHATLYWYRQILGQGPELLVQFQDESVVDDSQLPKDRFSAERLKGVDSTLKIQPAELGDSAMYLCASSITLSGSPLHFGNGTRLTVT.